The clone carrying this T cell receptor beta chain was seen just once. The sample belongs to a study of blood T cell repertoires in COVID-19. Across the study: Collection of acute and convalescent COVID-19 samples took place in the United States, Italy and Spain.

The protocol was immunoSEQ multiplex PCR, while the TCRdb copy is restricted to in-frame clones and leaves out a portion. Of about 290,000 clones detected, roughly 91% appear once; the ten largest clones hold approximately 12%. What was sequenced was peripheral blood. This receptor was taken from a woman in her twenties or thirties with COVID-19, enrolled during active disease.

The CDR3 DNA follows: TGTGCCAGCAGTTACGGGGGACAGGCCATCTATGGCTACACCTTC. It encodes CASSYGGQAIYGYTF. The chain has TRBV6-5 and TRBJ1-2; the match to TRBD1 covers 8 bases. The V gene's germline CDR1 is MNHEY and CDR2 SVGAGI. With V trimmed by 2 bases and J by 4 bases, 6 bases remained unmatched. The CDR3 loop spans 15 amino acids.